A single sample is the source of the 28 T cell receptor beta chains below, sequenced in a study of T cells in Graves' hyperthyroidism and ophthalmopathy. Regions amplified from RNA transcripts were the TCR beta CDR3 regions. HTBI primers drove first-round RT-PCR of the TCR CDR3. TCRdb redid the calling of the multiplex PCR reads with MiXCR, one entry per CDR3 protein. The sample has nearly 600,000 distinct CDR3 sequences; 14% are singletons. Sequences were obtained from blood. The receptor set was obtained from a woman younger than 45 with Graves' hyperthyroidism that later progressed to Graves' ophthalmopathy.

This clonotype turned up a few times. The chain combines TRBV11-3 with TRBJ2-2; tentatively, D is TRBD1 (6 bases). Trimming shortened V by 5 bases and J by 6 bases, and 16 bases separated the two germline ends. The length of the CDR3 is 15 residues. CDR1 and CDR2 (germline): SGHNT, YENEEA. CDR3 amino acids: CASSPYYREAGELFF. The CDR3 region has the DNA TGTGCCAGCAGCCCGTACTACAGGGAAGCCGGGGAGCTGTTTTTT.

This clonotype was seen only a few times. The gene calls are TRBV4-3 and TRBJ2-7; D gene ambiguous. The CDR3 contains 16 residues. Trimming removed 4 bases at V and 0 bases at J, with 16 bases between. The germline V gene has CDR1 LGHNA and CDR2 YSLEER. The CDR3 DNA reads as TGCGCCAGCAGCCCCTCCCTCGGCGGCAGCTCCTACGAGCAGTACTTC. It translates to CASSPSLGGSSYEQYF.

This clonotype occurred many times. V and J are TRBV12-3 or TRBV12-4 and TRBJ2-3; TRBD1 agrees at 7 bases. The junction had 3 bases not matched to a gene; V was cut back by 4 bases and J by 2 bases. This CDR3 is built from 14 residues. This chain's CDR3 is CASSSGQVTDTQYF. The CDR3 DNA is TGTGCCAGCAGTTCCGGACAGGTCACAGATACGCAGTATTTT.

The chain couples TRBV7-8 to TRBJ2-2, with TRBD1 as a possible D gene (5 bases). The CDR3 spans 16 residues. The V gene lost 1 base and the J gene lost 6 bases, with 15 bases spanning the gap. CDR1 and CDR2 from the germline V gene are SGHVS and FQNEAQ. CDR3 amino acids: CASSLGGSTASGELFF. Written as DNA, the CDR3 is TGTGCCAGCAGCTTAGGCGGTTCGACAGCTTCCGGGGAGCTGTTTTTT.

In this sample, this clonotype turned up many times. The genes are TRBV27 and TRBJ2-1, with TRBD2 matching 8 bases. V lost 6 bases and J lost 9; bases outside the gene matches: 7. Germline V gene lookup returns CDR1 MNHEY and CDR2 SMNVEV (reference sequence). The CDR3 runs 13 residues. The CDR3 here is CASSPSGPTEQFF. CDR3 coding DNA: TGTGCCAGCAGCCCTAGCGGGCCGACTGAGCAGTTCTTC.

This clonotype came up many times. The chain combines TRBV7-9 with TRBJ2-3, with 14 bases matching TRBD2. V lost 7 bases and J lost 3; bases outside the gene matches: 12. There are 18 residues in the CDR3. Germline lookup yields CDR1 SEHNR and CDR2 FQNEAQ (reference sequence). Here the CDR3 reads CASTQTSGRARGTDTQYF. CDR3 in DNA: TGTGCCAGCACTCAGACTAGCGGGAGGGCCCGGGGAACAGATACGCAGTATTTT. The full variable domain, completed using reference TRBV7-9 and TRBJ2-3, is DTGVSQNPRHKITKRGQNVTFRCDPISEHNRLYWYRQTLGQGPEFLTYFQNEAQLEKSRLLSDRFSAERPKGSFSTLEIQRTEQGDSAMYLCASTQTSGRARGTDTQYFGPGTRLTVL.

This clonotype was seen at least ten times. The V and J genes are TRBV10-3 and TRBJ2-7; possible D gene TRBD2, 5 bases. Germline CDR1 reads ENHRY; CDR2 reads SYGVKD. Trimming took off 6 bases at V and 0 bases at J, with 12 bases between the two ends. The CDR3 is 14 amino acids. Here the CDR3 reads CAIRTDGGSYEQYF. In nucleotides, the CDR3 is TGTGCCATCAGGACGGACGGAGGCTCCTACGAGCAGTACTTC.

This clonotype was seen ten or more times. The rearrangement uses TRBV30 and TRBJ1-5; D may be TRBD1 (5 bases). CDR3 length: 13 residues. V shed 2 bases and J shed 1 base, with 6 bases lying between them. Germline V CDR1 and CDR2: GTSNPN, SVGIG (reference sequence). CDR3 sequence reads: CAWSWDSNQPQHF. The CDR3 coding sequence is TGTGCCTGGAGTTGGGACAGCAATCAGCCCCAGCATTTT.

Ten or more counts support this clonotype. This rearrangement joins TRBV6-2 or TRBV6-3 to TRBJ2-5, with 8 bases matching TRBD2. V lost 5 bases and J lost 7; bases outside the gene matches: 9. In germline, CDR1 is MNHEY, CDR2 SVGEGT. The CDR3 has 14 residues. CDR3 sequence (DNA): TGTGCCAGCAGTACCTCCGGACTAGCTTGGACCCAGTACTTC. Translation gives CASSTSGLAWTQYF.

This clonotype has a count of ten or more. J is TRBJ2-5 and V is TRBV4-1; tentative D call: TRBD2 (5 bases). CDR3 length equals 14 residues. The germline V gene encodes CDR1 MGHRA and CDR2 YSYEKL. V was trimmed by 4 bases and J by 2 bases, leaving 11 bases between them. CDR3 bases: TGCGCCAGCAGCCGTACGACGGGGCAAGAGACCCAGTACTTC. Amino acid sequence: CASSRTTGQETQYF.

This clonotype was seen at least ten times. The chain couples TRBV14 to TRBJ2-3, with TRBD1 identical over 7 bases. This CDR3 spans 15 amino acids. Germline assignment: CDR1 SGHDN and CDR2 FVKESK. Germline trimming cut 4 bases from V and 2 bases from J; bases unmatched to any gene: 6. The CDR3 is CASSPRDRNTDTQYF. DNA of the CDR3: TGTGCCAGCAGCCCCCGGGACAGAAACACAGATACGCAGTATTTT.

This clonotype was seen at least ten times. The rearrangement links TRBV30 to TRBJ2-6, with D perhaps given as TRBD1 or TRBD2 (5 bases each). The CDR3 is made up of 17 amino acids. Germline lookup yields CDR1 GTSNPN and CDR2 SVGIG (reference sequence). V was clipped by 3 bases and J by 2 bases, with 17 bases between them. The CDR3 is CAWRVGEILPGANVLTF. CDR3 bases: TGTGCCTGGAGAGTAGGGGAGATTTTGCCTGGGGCCAACGTCCTGACTTTC.

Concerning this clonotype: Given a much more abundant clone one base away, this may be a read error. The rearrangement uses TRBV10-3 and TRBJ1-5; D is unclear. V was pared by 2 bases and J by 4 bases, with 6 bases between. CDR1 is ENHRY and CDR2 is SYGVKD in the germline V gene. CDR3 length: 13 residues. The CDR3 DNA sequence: TGTGCCATCAGTGAGCCGTGGAATCAGCCCCAGCATTTT. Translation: CAISEPWNQPQHF.

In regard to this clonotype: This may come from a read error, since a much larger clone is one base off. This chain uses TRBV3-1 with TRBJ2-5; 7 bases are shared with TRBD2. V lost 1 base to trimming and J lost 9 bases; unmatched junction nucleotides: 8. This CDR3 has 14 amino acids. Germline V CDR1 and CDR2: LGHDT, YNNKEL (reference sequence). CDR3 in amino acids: CASSQGGSGEAQYF. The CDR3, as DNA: TGTGCCAGCAGCCAAGGCGGGAGTGGTGAGGCCCAGTACTTC.

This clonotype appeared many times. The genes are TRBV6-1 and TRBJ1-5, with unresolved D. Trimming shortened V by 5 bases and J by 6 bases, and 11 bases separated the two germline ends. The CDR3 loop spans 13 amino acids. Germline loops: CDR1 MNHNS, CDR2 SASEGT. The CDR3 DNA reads TGTGCCAGCAGTATCAAGGGAGGTCAGCCCCAGCATTTT. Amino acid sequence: CASSIKGGQPQHF.

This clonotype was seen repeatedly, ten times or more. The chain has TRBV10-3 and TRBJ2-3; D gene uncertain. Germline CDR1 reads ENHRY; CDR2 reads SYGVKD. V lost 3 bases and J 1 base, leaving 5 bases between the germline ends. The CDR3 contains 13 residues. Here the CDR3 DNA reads TGTGCCATCAGTGAATTGGGCACAGATACGCAGTATTTT. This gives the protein CAISELGTDTQYF.

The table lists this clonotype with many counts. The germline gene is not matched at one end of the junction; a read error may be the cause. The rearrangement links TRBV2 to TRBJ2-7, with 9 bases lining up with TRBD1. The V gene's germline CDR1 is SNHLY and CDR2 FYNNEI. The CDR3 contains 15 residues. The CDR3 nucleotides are TGTGCCAGCAGCGAAGGGACAGGGCTCTCCTACGAGCAGTACTTC. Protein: CASSEGTGLSYEQYF.

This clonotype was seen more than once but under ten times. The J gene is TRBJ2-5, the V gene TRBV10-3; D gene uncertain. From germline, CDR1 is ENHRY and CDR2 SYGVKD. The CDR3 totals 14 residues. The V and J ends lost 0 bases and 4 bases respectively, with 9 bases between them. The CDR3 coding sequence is TGTGCCATCAGTGAGTCGAAGTTAAGAGAGACCCAGTACTTC. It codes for CAISESKLRETQYF.

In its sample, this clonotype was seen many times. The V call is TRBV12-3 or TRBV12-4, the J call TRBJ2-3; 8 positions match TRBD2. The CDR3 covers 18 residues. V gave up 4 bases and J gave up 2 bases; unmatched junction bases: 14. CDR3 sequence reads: CASSYIRILAVTTDTQYF. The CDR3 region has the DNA TGTGCCAGCAGTTACATCCGAATACTAGCGGTGACCACAGATACGCAGTATTTT.

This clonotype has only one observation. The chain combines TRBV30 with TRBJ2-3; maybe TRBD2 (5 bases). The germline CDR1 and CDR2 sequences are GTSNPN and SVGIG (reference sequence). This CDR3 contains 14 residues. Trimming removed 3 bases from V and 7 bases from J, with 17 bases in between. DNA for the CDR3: TGTGCCTGGAGGGAGGACCGGTTCGGGCATACGCAGTATTTT. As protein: CAWREDRFGHTQYF.

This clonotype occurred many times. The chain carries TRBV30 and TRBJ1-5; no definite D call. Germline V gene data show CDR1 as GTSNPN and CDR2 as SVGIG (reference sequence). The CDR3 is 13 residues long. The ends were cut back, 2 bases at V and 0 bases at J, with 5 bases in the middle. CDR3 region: CAWSTASNQPQHF. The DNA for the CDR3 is TGTGCCTGGAGTACGGCTAGCAATCAGCCCCAGCATTTT. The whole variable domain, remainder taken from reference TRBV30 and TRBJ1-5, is SQTIHQWPATLVQPVGSPLSLECTVEGTSNPNLYWYRQAAGRGLQLLFYSVGIGQISSEVPQNLSASRPQDRQFILSSKKLLLSDSGFYLCAWSTASNQPQHFGDGTRLSIL.

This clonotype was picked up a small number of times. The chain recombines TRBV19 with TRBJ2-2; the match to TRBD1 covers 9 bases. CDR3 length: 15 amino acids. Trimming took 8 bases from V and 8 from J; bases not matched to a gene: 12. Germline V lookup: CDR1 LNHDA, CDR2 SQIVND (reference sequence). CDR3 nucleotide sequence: TGTGCCAGTTGCCGGGACAGGGCCTCTGGTGGGGAGCTGTTTTTT. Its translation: CASCRDRASGGELFF.

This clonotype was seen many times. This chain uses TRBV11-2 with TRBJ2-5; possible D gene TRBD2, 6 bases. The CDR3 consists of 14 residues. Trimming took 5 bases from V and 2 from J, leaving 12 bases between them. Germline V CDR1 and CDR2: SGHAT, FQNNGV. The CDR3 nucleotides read TGTGCCAGCAGCCCGCGACTAGGGCAAGAGACCCAGTACTTC. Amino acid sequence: CASSPRLGQETQYF.

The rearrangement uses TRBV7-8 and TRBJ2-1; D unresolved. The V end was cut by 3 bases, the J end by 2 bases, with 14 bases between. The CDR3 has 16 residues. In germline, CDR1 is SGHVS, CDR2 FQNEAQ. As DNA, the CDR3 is TGTGCCAGCAGCTTCTCCCGCCAAGTTACCTACAATGAGCAGTTCTTC. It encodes CASSFSRQVTYNEQFF.

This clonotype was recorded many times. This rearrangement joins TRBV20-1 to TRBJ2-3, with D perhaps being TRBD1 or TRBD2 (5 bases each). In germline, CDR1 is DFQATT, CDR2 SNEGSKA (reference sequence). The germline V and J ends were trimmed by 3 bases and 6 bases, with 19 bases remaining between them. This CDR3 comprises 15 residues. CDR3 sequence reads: CSASPSLGVRDTQYF. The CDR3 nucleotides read TGCAGTGCTAGTCCCTCCCTGGGGGTTAGGGATACGCAGTATTTT.

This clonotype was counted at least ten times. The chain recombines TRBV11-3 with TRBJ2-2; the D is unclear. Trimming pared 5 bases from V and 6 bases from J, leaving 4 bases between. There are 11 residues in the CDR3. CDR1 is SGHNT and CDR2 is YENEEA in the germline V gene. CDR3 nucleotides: TGTGCCAGCAGCGGACCCGGGGAGCTGTTTTTT. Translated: CASSGPGELFF. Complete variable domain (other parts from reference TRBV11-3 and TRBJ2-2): EAGVVQSPRYKIIEKKQPVAFWCNPISGHNTLYWYLQNLGQGPELLIRYENEEAVDDSQLPKDRFSAERLKGVDSTLKIQPAELGDSAVYLCASSGPGELFFGEGSRLTVL.

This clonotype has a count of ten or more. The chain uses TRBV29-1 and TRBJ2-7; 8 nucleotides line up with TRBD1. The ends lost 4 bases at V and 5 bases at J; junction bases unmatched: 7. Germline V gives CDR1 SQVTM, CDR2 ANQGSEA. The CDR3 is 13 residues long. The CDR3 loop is CSVGWTGYDEQYF. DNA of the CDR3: TGCAGCGTTGGTTGGACAGGGTACGACGAGCAGTACTTC.

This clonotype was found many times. The CDR3 DNA is TGTGCCAGCAGCTTAGAACAGGGAGCCACAGATACGCAGTATTTT. Protein: CASSLEQGATDTQYF. This chain uses TRBV11-3 with TRBJ2-3, with D tentatively TRBD1 (6 bases). Germline CDR1 is SGHNT and CDR2 is YENEEA. V was cut by 0 bases and J by 2 bases, with 9 bases left in between. The CDR3 has 15 amino acids.